This T cell receptor (beta chain) is drawn from a study of CD8 T cells in Susac syndrome (dated by TCRdb to about 2019). About the full investigation: The study used repertoire sequencing to test whether antigen drove CD8+ T cell activation and differentiation in Susac syndrome. The clonality of the CD8+ T cell repertoire was compared across approximately 11 healthy donors, roughly 14 Susac syndrome patients and under 18 multiple sclerosis patients. Broader findings and caveats from the paper: The study acknowledged that relatively few individuals were included in the TCR sequencing and HLA analysis.

Peripheral blood CD8+ and CD4+ T cells from healthy donors, Susac syndrome patients and multiple sclerosis patients were profiled using high-throughput TCR beta sequencing. Treatment-naive patients with stable or active relapsing-remitting disease fulfilling revised McDonald criteria were used as multiple sclerosis controls. Bulk CD8+ and CD4+ T cells were purified by magnetic negative isolation, while CD8+ TEMRA cells were enriched using FACS. Blood was collected in EDTA tubes and processed within 24 hours, with PBMCs isolated through density gradient centrifugation. PBMCs intended for TCR sequencing were cryopreserved in liquid nitrogen and were subsequently thawed in a 37 degrees C water bath. The sorted or isolated CD4+, CD8+ and CD8+ TEMRA cells reached a purity of at least 90%. Concerning this clonotype: No cognate antigen has been identified for it. The input lacks base qualities; no much larger clone sits a single base away.

For CDR1 and CDR2, the germline V gene lists SQVTM and ANQGSEA. The germline V end is reduced by 4 bases and the J end by 2 bases; junction bases left unmatched: 8. The CDR3 goes from the cysteine to the phenylalanine over 16 residues. The sequence is cut down to CDR3 DNA, 48 bases in frame from base 1. RNA was extracted using the RNeasy kit, and roughly 0.45 to 1 ug of the RNA was reverse transcribed with random hexamers. TCR beta CDR3 regions were amplified with the immunoSEQ multiplex PCR assay covering 54 Vbeta and 13 Jbeta segments. PCR amplification bias was corrected by using a synthetic template baseline for primer optimization and computational correction. For the original study's pipeline: Reads were annotated to V, D and J genes per IMGT and analyzed with immunoSEQ Analyzer, keeping only productive sequences. To calculate clonality, Shannon entropy was normalized by log2 of the number of productive unique sequences and then subtracted from one. For each patient and control, public and private clones were evaluated among the 100 most prevalent clones. Clones were defined as Susac-specific if absent from the healthy and MS cohorts, from roughly 1,100 published viral clones and from other ImmuneACCESS disease sequences. Using fastp trimming at Q25 and MiXCR clonotype assembly, TCRdb reanalyzed the public sequencing data and kept in-frame beta chains. Each record represents a unique CDR3 protein, reported with the most common genes and DNA among its rows. Here the V and J calls rest on TCRdb's processing, not on the authors' analysis. The sample includes 250,000 to 300,000 distinct CDR3 sequences, with about 91% observed a single time. The ten most abundant clones make up roughly 0.17% of the sample.

Sequencing used CD8+ T cells from PBMCs. The chain is assembled from TRBV29-1 and TRBJ2-6; TRBD1 fits 7 bases in the junction. This clonotype was sampled from a human donor with multiple sclerosis. For the CDR3, the sequence is CSVGNRGTTGANVLTF. Here is the DNA: TGCAGCGTTGGGAACAGGGGAACTACTGGGGCCAACGTCCTGACTTTC.